The 23 T cell receptor beta chains given below trace back to one sample, sequenced in a study of blood T cell repertoires in COVID-19. This table comes from immunoSEQ multiplex PCR, and its TCRdb copy is limited to in-frame clones, with some not included. Of approximately 270,000 clones in the sample, approximately 85% were seen once. Specimen: PBMCs or T cells enriched from blood (not recorded which). The receptors derive from a woman in her 30s who had recovered from COVID-19.

The chain links TRBV7-9 to TRBJ1-1; D ambiguous. Looked up from germline, CDR1 is SEHNR and CDR2 is FQNEAQ (reference sequence). This CDR3 region has 14 residues. Trimming left V 5 bases short and J 3 bases short, with 13 bases between. The CDR3 bases are TGTGCCAGCAGCCCCCGGGAGTCCTACACTGAAGCTTTCTTT. As protein: CASSPRESYTEAFF.

V and J are TRBV6-2 or TRBV6-3 and TRBJ1-1; D gene ambiguous. With 5 bases removed from V and 1 base from J, the gap between germline ends came to 5 bases. The CDR3 loop spans 12 amino acids. The germline gives CDR1 MNHEY, CDR2 SVGEGT. CDR3 DNA sequence: TGTGCCAGCAGTCGAGGGAACACTGAAGCTTTCTTT. Translation: CASSRGNTEAFF.

This clone was observed a few times. The rearrangement joins TRBV29-1 to TRBJ2-5; a weak D match, TRBD2 (5 bases). V dropped 7 bases and J dropped 1 base, with 13 bases sitting between them. There are 13 residues in the CDR3. Germline V gene data show CDR1 as SQVTM and CDR2 as ANQGSEA. Here the CDR3 reads CSGGGLAQETQYF. CDR3 nucleotides: TGCAGCGGCGGAGGACTGGCCCAAGAGACCCAGTACTTC.

The chain has TRBV10-3 and TRBJ1-2; D is unresolved. Germline values: CDR1 ENHRY, CDR2 SYGVKD. The CDR3 runs to 12 residues. V lost 10 bases and J 6 bases, leaving 15 bases between the germline ends. The CDR3 here is CATESRVDGYTF. CDR3 coding DNA: TGTGCCACCGAGTCCCGGGTGGATGGCTACACCTTC.

The chain couples TRBV7-9 to TRBJ1-2; TRBD1 matches 8 bases. This CDR3 contains 18 residues. Germline loops: CDR1 SEHNR, CDR2 FQNEAQ (reference sequence). Trimming took 3 bases from V and 3 from J; bases not matched to a gene: 15. The CDR3 coding sequence is TGTGCCAGCAGCTTTCGGTGGACAGGGCTCCTCGGAGACTATGGCTACACCTTC. As protein: CASSFRWTGLLGDYGYTF.

This sequence joins TRBV4-2 and TRBJ2-7; 12 nucleotides agree with TRBD1. J gave up 6 bases and V 1 base, and 13 bases lay outside the gene matches. In germline, CDR1 is LGHNA, CDR2 YNFKEQ. The CDR3 is made up of 18 amino acids. This CDR3 is CASSQVAPPGQGASEQYF. CDR3 nucleotides: TGTGCCAGCAGCCAAGTAGCTCCCCCGGGACAGGGGGCAAGCGAGCAGTACTTC.

The chain employs TRBV10-3 and TRBJ1-1; 9 positions match TRBD1. Germline V CDR1 and CDR2: ENHRY, SYGVKD. J gave up 3 bases and V 10 bases, and 6 bases lay outside the gene matches. The CDR3 is 13 amino acids. CDR3 bases: TGTGCCACCCAGGACAGGGGCCACACTGAAGCTTTCTTT. Its protein product is CATQDRGHTEAFF.

The chain joins TRBV10-1 to TRBJ2-5; weak D call: TRBD2 (6 bases). This CDR3 is built from 15 residues. The germline V and J ends were trimmed by 5 bases and 1 base, with 14 bases remaining between them. Germline CDR1 reads WNHNN; CDR2 reads SYGVQD (reference sequence). CDR3 sequence reads: CASSLAWGGQETQYF. The CDR3 DNA reads TGCGCCAGCAGTCTGGCCTGGGGAGGCCAAGAGACCCAGTACTTC.

The chain uses TRBV12-3 or TRBV12-4 and TRBJ1-2, with D unresolved. Trimming removed 3 bases at V and 4 bases at J, with 9 bases between. The CDR3 is 13 amino acids. DNA of the CDR3: TGTGCCAGCAGTTTGGGCAATCTCTATGGCTACACCTTC. Amino acid sequence: CASSLGNLYGYTF.

The DNA of the CDR3 is TGTGCCAGCAGTTCAGTAGGACAGGGTATTGGTCAGCCCCAGCATTTT. Protein: CASSSVGQGIGQPQHF. The chain employs TRBV6-5 and TRBJ1-5; 8 positions agree with TRBD1. V shed 4 bases, J shed 6 bases, and the junction held 11 bases outside the gene matches. The CDR3 is made up of 16 amino acids. CDR1 and CDR2 (germline): MNHEY, SVGAGI.

The CDR3 sequence is CASSRGQGLSYNEQFF. CDR3 DNA: TGTGCCAGCAGTCGCGGACAGGGCCTCTCCTACAATGAGCAGTTCTTC. The rearrangement uses TRBV6-6 and TRBJ2-1; TRBD1 agrees at 8 bases. The trim removed 5 bases at V and 0 bases at J, leaving 6 bases unmatched. The CDR3 totals 16 residues. Germline loops: CDR1 MNHNY, CDR2 SVGAGI (reference sequence).

V usage is TRBV11-2 and J usage is TRBJ2-3; possible D gene TRBD1, 5 bases. Trimming shortened V by 3 bases and J by 1 base, and 8 bases separated the two germline ends. The CDR3 runs 14 residues. Germline assignment: CDR1 SGHAT and CDR2 FQNNGV. The CDR3 region is CASSFGHRTDTQYF. In DNA, the CDR3 is TGTGCCAGCAGCTTCGGACATCGCACAGATACGCAGTATTTT.

The gene calls are TRBV27 and TRBJ2-7; TRBD2 agrees at 10 bases. Germline V gene sequence: CDR1 MNHEY, CDR2 SMNVEV (reference sequence). This CDR3 spans 15 amino acids. V lost 7 bases, J lost 5 bases, and 11 bases stayed unmatched. The DNA for the CDR3 is TGTGCCAGCAAGGCGGAGGCGCTAGCGGGAGACGAGCAGTACTTC. It is translated as CASKAEALAGDEQYF.

The genes are TRBV2 and TRBJ2-1, with 11 bases fitting TRBD2. CDR3 length equals 16 residues. CDR1 and CDR2 from the germline V gene are SNHLY and FYNNEI. J gave up 6 bases and V 3 bases, and 7 bases lay outside the gene matches. The DNA for the CDR3 is TGTGCCAGCAGTGAGGTAGCGGGAGGGTTGGGCAATGAGCAGTTCTTC. Translated, it gives CASSEVAGGLGNEQFF.

The chain combines TRBV3-1 (or the pseudogene TRBV3-2) with TRBJ1-2; a weak D match, TRBD1 (5 bases). This CDR3 has 15 residues. Per the germline V gene, CDR1 is LGHDT and CDR2 is YNNKEL (reference sequence). The germline V and J ends were trimmed by 2 bases and 5 bases, with 15 bases remaining between them. The CDR3 spells CASSQSGAGPYGYTF. CDR3 coding DNA: TGTGCCAGCAGCCAAAGCGGGGCCGGCCCATATGGCTACACCTTC.

As DNA, the CDR3 is TGTGCCAGCAGCCCCAGGACATTGAGGACTGAAGCTTTCTTT. Translated, it gives CASSPRTLRTEAFF. The genes are TRBV11-2 and TRBJ1-1, with D maybe TRBD1 (5 bases). This CDR3 is built from 14 residues. The germline V and J ends were trimmed by 5 bases and 5 bases, with 15 bases remaining between them. Looked up from germline, CDR1 is SGHAT and CDR2 is FQNNGV.

The chain is built from TRBV28 and TRBJ1-2, with 7 bases that match TRBD1. The V and J ends lost 6 bases and 4 bases, in that order; junction bases with no gene match: 11. Germline V lookup: CDR1 MDHEN, CDR2 SYDVKM. This CDR3 has 15 residues. In nucleotides, the CDR3 is TGTGCCAGCAGGCACCGCAGGGGGGCAGCCTATGGCTACACCTTC. Its protein product is CASRHRRGAAYGYTF.

The gene calls are TRBV10-3 and TRBJ1-3; 8 positions match TRBD1. With 8 bases clipped from V and 4 bases from J, the junction kept 16 bases outside the gene matches. The CDR3 covers 17 residues. Per germline, CDR1 ENHRY and CDR2 SYGVKD. The CDR3 DNA reads TGTGCCATCGCGCCATCTACCCGGGCAGGGGGCGGAAACACCATATATTTT. Translating gives CAIAPSTRAGGGNTIYF.

Only a few counts were recorded for this clone. The chain carries TRBV12-3 or TRBV12-4 and TRBJ1-3; weak D call: TRBD1 (6 bases). V lost 6 bases and J 11 bases, leaving 17 bases between the germline ends. The CDR3 extends over 13 amino acids. The CDR3 is CASRRDTGRAIYF. In DNA form, the CDR3 reads TGTGCCAGCAGGAGGGACACCGGTAGGGCCATATATTTT.

The chain is built from TRBV12-3 or TRBV12-4 and TRBJ1-2; no clear D. The CDR3 spans 13 residues. Trimming removed 6 bases from V and 4 bases from J, with 12 bases in between. The CDR3 nucleotides read TGTGCCAGCAGCCTGGTCCTCAGCTATGGCTACACCTTC. Its translation: CASSLVLSYGYTF.

Only a few counts were recorded for this clone. The chain employs TRBV28 and TRBJ1-3; TRBD1 is a possible D gene (6 bases). Germline CDR1 is MDHEN and CDR2 is SYDVKM. This CDR3 contains 15 residues. The ends were cut back, 3 bases at V and 4 bases at J, with 13 bases in the middle. Here the CDR3 reads CASSLSAGAGNTIYF. In DNA, the CDR3 is TGTGCCAGCAGTTTGTCTGCAGGGGCAGGAAACACCATATATTTT.

This chain links TRBV11-2 with TRBJ2-1, with 12 bases fitting TRBD2. Per the germline V gene, CDR1 is SGHAT and CDR2 is FQNNGV. The CDR3 length is 17 residues. With V trimmed by 5 bases and J by 6 bases, 11 bases remained unmatched. The CDR3 reads CASSTQSLAGGRNEQFF. CDR3 nucleotide sequence: TGTGCCAGCAGCACCCAGTCCCTAGCGGGGGGGCGCAATGAGCAGTTCTTC. Based on the CDR3 plus reference TRBV11-2 and TRBJ2-1, the full variable domain is EAGVAQSPRYKIIEKRQSVAFWCNPISGHATLYWYQQILGQGPKLLIQFQNNGVVDDSQLPKDRFSAERLKGVDSTLKIQPAKLEDSAVYLCASSTQSLAGGRNEQFFGPGTRLTVL.

The chain carries TRBV12-5 and TRBJ2-3; unclear D gene. The CDR3 extends over 12 amino acids. CDR1 is LGHNT, CDR2 FRNRAP, per germline. V lost 4 bases to trimming and J lost 2 bases, with 4 bases between them. CDR3 nucleotide sequence: TGTGCTAGTGGTTCCCACACAGATACGCAGTATTTT. This encodes CASGSHTDTQYF.